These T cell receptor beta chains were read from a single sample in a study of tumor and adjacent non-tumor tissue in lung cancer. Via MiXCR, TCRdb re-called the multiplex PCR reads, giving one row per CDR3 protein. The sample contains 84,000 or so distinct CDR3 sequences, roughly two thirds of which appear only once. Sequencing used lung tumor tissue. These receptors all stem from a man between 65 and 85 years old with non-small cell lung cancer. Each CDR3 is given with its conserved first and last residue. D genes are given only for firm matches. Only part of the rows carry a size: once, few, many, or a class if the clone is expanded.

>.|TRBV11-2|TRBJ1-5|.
CASPQGGGGIDQPRRF
TGTGCCAGTCCCCAGGGCGGTGGAGGGATCGATCAGCCCCGGCGTTTT
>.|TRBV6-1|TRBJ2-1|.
CASSGGQIYNEQFF
TGTGCCAGCAGCGGCGGGCAAATCTACAATGAGCAGTTCTTC
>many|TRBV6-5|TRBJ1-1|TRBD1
CASRTATGGAFEAFF
TGTGCCAGCAGGACCGCGACAGGGGGCGCGTTTGAAGCTTTCTTT
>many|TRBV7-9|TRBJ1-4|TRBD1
CASSEGQGNEKLFF
TGTGCCAGCAGCGAGGGACAGGGGAATGAAAAACTGTTTTTT
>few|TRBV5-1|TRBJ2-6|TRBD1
CASSLGQGSTGANVLTF
TGCGCCAGCAGCTTAGGACAGGGCAGTACTGGGGCCAACGTCCTGACTTTC
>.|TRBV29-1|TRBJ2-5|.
CSVNGRVQETQYF
TGCAGCGTTAATGGCAGAGTGCAAGAGACCCAGTACTTC
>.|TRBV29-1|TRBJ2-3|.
CSVYWAEMQYF
TGCAGCGTTTATTGGGCAGAAATGCAGTATTTT
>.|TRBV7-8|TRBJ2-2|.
CASNLMGSDTWELFF
TGTGCCAGCAACTTGATGGGGTCGGACACCTGGGAGCTGTTTTTT
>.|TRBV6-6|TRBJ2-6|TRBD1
CTSSWDGTGVHGANVLTF
TGTACCAGCAGTTGGGACGGGACAGGGGTACATGGGGCCAACGTCCTGACTTTC
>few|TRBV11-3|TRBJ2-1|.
CVSSLDRGTNNEQYF
TGTGTCAGCAGCTTAGATCGGGGAACTAACAATGAGCAGTATTTC
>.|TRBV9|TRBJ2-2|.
CVSSVVGGGNTGELFF
TGTGTCAGCAGCGTAGTTGGGGGAGGGAACACCGGGGAGCTGTTTTTT
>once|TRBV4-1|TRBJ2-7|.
CASSLAESSCEQYF
TGCGCCAGCAGCCTGGCGGAGAGCTCCTGCGAGCAGTACTTC
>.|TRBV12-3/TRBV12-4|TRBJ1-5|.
CASSWSVSNQPQLF
TGTGCCAGCTCATGGTCAGTTAGCAATCAGCCCCAGCTTTTT
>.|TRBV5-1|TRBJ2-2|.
CASSSMPPPGELFF
TGCGCCAGCAGCTCGATGCCTCCGCCCGGGGAGCTGTTTTTT
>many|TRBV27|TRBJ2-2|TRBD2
CASSWVGRDTGELFF
TGTGCCAGCAGTTGGGTCGGGAGGGACACCGGGGAGCTGTTTTTT